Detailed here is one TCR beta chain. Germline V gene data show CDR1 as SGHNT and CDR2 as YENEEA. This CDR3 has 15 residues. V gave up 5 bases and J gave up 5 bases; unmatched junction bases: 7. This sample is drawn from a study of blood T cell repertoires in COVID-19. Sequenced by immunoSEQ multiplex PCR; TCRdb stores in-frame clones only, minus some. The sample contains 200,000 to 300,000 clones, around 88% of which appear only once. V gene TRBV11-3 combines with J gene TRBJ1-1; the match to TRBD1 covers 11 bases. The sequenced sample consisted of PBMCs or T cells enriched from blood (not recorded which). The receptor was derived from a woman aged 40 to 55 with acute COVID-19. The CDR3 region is CASSPGQGAATEAFF. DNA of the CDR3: TGTGCCAGCAGCCCCGGACAGGGGGCTGCAACTGAAGCTTTCTTT. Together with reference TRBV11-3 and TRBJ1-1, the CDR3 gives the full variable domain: EAGVVQSPRYKIIEKKQPVAFWCNPISGHNTLYWYLQNLGQGPELLIRYENEEAVDDSQLPKDRFSAERLKGVDSTLKIQPAELGDSAVYLCASSPGQGAATEAFFGQGTRLTVV.